The text below deals with one T cell receptor beta chain. Clones were sequenced by immunoSEQ multiplex PCR, and TCRdb holds only the in-frame ones, with some missing. In the table there are about 190,000 clones, approximately 90% of which are singletons. This specimen comes from a study of blood T cell repertoires in COVID-19. Study at large: The United States, Italy and Spain provided the acute and convalescent COVID-19 samples. From T cells, B-cell-depleted T cells, or PBMCs came the material, which was cDNA or gDNA.

Germline loops: CDR1 SGHNT, CDR2 YYREEE (reference sequence). V trimming: 1 base; J trimming: 8 bases; junction bases outside the gene matches: 16. The length of the CDR3 is 18 residues. This TCR came from a man under 40 with acute or convalescent COVID-19. The V and J genes are TRBV5-4 and TRBJ2-1; 9 bases are a match to TRBD2. The sample was peripheral blood. The CDR3 sequence is CASSLRKLAGEINDEQFF. CDR3 DNA sequence: TGTGCCAGCAGCTTGAGGAAGTTAGCGGGAGAGATAAACGATGAGCAGTTCTTC.